The source of this TCR beta chain is a study of blood T cell repertoires in COVID-19. Study information: The origin of the acute and convalescent COVID-19 samples was the United States, Italy and Spain.

J lost 2 bases, V lost 5 bases, and 9 bases had no gene match. CDR1 and CDR2 from the germline V gene are GTSNPN and SVGIG (reference sequence). The CDR3 is 16 residues long. Methods used by the authors: Amplifying reference gene primers gave estimates of nucleated cell counts. Assay used: immunoSEQ multiplex PCR; TCRdb lists only in-frame clones, some missing. V and J calls and clone size come straight from that table; D and trimming were deduced from the DNA. The sample includes 250,000 to 350,000 clones, about 85% of them seen just once. The sequence was collected from a woman aged 45-65 years who had recovered from COVID-19. Input material: peripheral blood. The gene calls are TRBV30 and TRBJ2-3; 11 positions match TRBD2. DNA of the CDR3: TGTGCCTGGGCGCCCCGACTAGCGGGGTTCACAGATACGCAGTATTTT. Protein: CAWAPRLAGFTDTQYF.